A selection of T cell receptor beta chains follows, all from one sample in a study of early T cells in non-severe SARS-CoV-2 infection. TCRdb re-analysed the 5' RACE reads in MiXCR, keeping a single row per CDR3 protein. The data contain tens of thousands of distinct CDR3 sequences, about 5.3% of them singletons. The specimen sequenced was whole blood. The receptors come from an adult who was a healthcare worker with PCR-confirmed SARS-CoV-2 infection or an uninfected control (not recorded which). CDR3s include the opening cysteine and the closing phenylalanine or tryptophan. Fields, in order: clone size, D gene, J gene, V gene, CDR3 protein, CDR3 DNA. The D gene is left open where the match is weak. Not all rows give a size; the values are once, few, many and, for expanded clones, a class.

clone_size: .
d_call: .
j_call: TRBJ1-2
v_call: TRBV20-1
cdr3_aa: CSADSGGQLGYGYTF
cdr3_nt: TGCAGTGCTGACTCTGGGGGCCAATTAGGGTATGGCTACACCTTC

clone_size: many
d_call: .
j_call: TRBJ2-1
v_call: TRBV27
cdr3_aa: CASSSLDSWLNEQFF
cdr3_nt: TGTGCCAGCAGTTCCTTAGACAGTTGGTTGAATGAGCAGTTCTTC

clone_size: many
d_call: TRBD1
j_call: TRBJ2-5
v_call: TRBV6-1
cdr3_aa: CASSIYLRGTQGSNQETQYF
cdr3_nt: TGTGCCAGCAGTATATACTTGAGGGGAACACAGGGGAGTAACCAAGAGACCCAGTACTTC

clone_size: many
d_call: .
j_call: TRBJ2-1
v_call: TRBV4-1
cdr3_aa: CASSQDLSEQFF
cdr3_nt: TGCGCCAGCAGCCAAGATCTTTCAGAGCAGTTCTTC

clone_size: many
d_call: .
j_call: TRBJ1-3
v_call: TRBV15
cdr3_aa: CATSRDGQRKNTIYF
cdr3_nt: TGTGCCACCAGCAGAGATGGACAGAGAAAAAACACCATATATTTT

clone_size: .
d_call: .
j_call: TRBJ2-6
v_call: TRBV5-6
cdr3_aa: CASSLDGTGANVLTF
cdr3_nt: TGTGCCAGCAGCTTGGACGGGACTGGGGCCAACGTCCTGACTTTC

clone_size: many
d_call: .
j_call: TRBJ1-4
v_call: TRBV7-8
cdr3_aa: CASSFVRATNEKLFF
cdr3_nt: TGTGCCAGCAGCTTTGTCAGGGCAACTAATGAAAAACTGTTTTTT

clone_size: many
d_call: TRBD2
j_call: TRBJ2-1
v_call: TRBV15
cdr3_aa: CATSRTSGGYNEQFF
cdr3_nt: TGTGCCACCAGCAGGACTAGCGGGGGTTACAATGAGCAGTTCTTC

clone_size: .
d_call: TRBD2
j_call: TRBJ2-2
v_call: TRBV5-6
cdr3_aa: CASSFGLAGRTGELFF
cdr3_nt: TGTGCCAGCAGCTTTGGGCTAGCGGGTCGGACCGGGGAGCTGTTTTTT

clone_size: few
d_call: .
j_call: TRBJ2-1
v_call: TRBV7-9
cdr3_aa: CASSLQADYNEQFF
cdr3_nt: TGTGCCAGCAGCTTACAGGCGGATTACAATGAGCAGTTCTTC

clone_size: many
d_call: .
j_call: TRBJ2-7
v_call: TRBV11-2
cdr3_aa: CASSPRGGYLYEQYF
cdr3_nt: TGTGCCAGCAGCCCCCGTGGGGGGTATCTTTACGAGCAGTACTTC

clone_size: .
d_call: .
j_call: TRBJ1-6
v_call: TRBV6-5
cdr3_aa: CASSQEPNNSPLHF
cdr3_nt: TGTGCCAGCTCCCAGGAACCGAATAATTCACCCCTCCACTTT

clone_size: .
d_call: .
j_call: TRBJ1-2
v_call: TRBV3-1
cdr3_aa: CASEGRNYGYTF
cdr3_nt: TGTGCCAGCGAGGGACGGAACTATGGCTACACCTTC

clone_size: many
d_call: .
j_call: TRBJ1-4
v_call: TRBV19
cdr3_aa: CASSKGIDRNEKLFF
cdr3_nt: TGTGCCAGTAGCAAGGGCATAGACCGTAATGAAAAACTGTTTTTT

clone_size: .
d_call: .
j_call: TRBJ2-2
v_call: TRBV13
cdr3_aa: CASSPGATGELFF
cdr3_nt: TGTGCCAGCAGCCCGGGGGCGACCGGGGAGCTGTTTTTT

clone_size: many
d_call: TRBD2
j_call: TRBJ2-1
v_call: TRBV7-6
cdr3_aa: CASSLGLAGNEQFF
cdr3_nt: TGTGCCAGCAGCTTAGGACTAGCGGGGAATGAGCAGTTCTTC

clone_size: many
d_call: .
j_call: TRBJ2-3
v_call: TRBV11-2
cdr3_aa: CASSFRFSADTQYF
cdr3_nt: TGTGCCAGCAGCTTCCGATTTTCGGCAGATACGCAGTATTTT

clone_size: many
d_call: TRBD2
j_call: TRBJ2-5
v_call: TRBV20-1
cdr3_aa: CSAKLAAPSQETQYF
cdr3_nt: TGCAGTGCCAAACTAGCGGCACCGTCCCAAGAGACCCAGTACTTC

clone_size: medium-sized
d_call: .
j_call: TRBJ2-1
v_call: TRBV19
cdr3_aa: CASSIDYNEQFF
cdr3_nt: TGTGCCAGTAGTATAGATTACAATGAGCAGTTCTTC

clone_size: .
d_call: TRBD2
j_call: TRBJ2-4
v_call: TRBV20-1
cdr3_aa: CSARFGGSGAKNIQYF
cdr3_nt: TGCAGTGCTAGATTTGGCGGGAGCGGAGCCAAAAACATTCAGTACTTC

clone_size: many
d_call: .
j_call: TRBJ1-1
v_call: TRBV27
cdr3_aa: CASSLEGGNTEAFF
cdr3_nt: TGTGCCAGCAGTTTGGAGGGGGGGAACACTGAAGCTTTCTTT

clone_size: few
d_call: .
j_call: TRBJ2-3
v_call: TRBV20-1
cdr3_aa: CSARNPRLDNADTQYF
cdr3_nt: TGCAGTGCTAGAAACCCGAGACTAGATAACGCAGATACGCAGTATTTT

clone_size: many
d_call: .
j_call: TRBJ1-1
v_call: TRBV20-1
cdr3_aa: CSARVPGDTEAFF
cdr3_nt: TGCAGTGCTAGAGTTCCGGGAGACACTGAAGCTTTCTTT

clone_size: many
d_call: .
j_call: TRBJ2-7
v_call: TRBV4-2
cdr3_aa: CASSQDVGDTGTYEQYF
cdr3_nt: TGTGCCAGCAGCCAAGACGTCGGCGACACGGGGACCTACGAGCAGTACTTC

clone_size: few
d_call: TRBD1
j_call: TRBJ2-5
v_call: TRBV7-6
cdr3_aa: CASSLKAGGLETQYF
cdr3_nt: TGTGCCAGCAGCTTAAAGGCAGGGGGCTTGGAGACCCAGTACTTC

clone_size: .
d_call: .
j_call: TRBJ2-2
v_call: TRBV7-3
cdr3_aa: CASTSGNANTGELFF
cdr3_nt: TGTGCCAGCACATCAGGGAACGCGAACACCGGGGAGCTGTTTTTT

clone_size: many
d_call: TRBD2
j_call: TRBJ2-1
v_call: TRBV28
cdr3_aa: CASSPPGLAGNNEQFF
cdr3_nt: TGTGCCAGCAGTCCCCCGGGACTAGCGGGAAACAATGAGCAGTTCTTC

clone_size: medium-sized
d_call: TRBD1
j_call: TRBJ2-2
v_call: TRBV7-6
cdr3_aa: CASSRRGPGQGVTGELFF
cdr3_nt: TGTGCCAGCAGCCGTAGGGGACCGGGACAGGGGGTCACCGGGGAGCTGTTTTTT

clone_size: few
d_call: TRBD2
j_call: TRBJ2-1
v_call: TRBV10-2
cdr3_aa: CASLGLVDNEQFF
cdr3_nt: TGCGCCAGCCTGGGACTAGTGGACAATGAGCAGTTCTTC

clone_size: many
d_call: .
j_call: TRBJ2-3
v_call: TRBV5-6
cdr3_aa: CASSLPGGSDTQYF
cdr3_nt: TGTGCCAGCAGCTTGCCCGGGGGCTCAGATACGCAGTATTTT

clone_size: many
d_call: .
j_call: TRBJ2-7
v_call: TRBV12-3/TRBV12-4
cdr3_aa: CASSLGKRGKTYEQYF
cdr3_nt: TGTGCCAGCAGTTTAGGAAAAAGGGGCAAGACCTACGAGCAGTACTTC